Following are 18 T cell receptor beta chains from one sample sequenced in a study of cytomegalovirus exposure and HLA in healthy donors. The study ran its PCR with 60 Vbeta and 13 Jbeta primers. Libraries were prepared by immunoSEQ multiplex PCR; TCRdb keeps only in-frame clonotypes and omits some of them. The table has about 94,000 clones, 50% to 75% seen once. The sequencing sample was made of PBMCs. All receptors derive from a man aged 25 to 40 in good health and CMV-seronegative.

The chain employs TRBV18 and TRBJ2-2; D may be TRBD1 (5 bases). Germline CDR1 KGHSH, CDR2 LQKENI. The ends were cut back, 6 bases at V and 6 bases at J, with 17 bases in the middle. The CDR3 has 15 amino acids. The CDR3 protein is CASSANQGGAGELFF. CDR3 coding DNA: TGTGCCAGCTCGGCGAACCAGGGCGGCGCCGGGGAGCTGTTTTTT. Based on the CDR3 plus reference TRBV18 and TRBJ2-2, the full variable domain is NAGVMQNPRHLVRRRGQEARLRCSPMKGHSHVYWYRQLPEEGLKFMVYLQKENIIDESGMPKERFSAEFPKEGPSILRIQQVVRGDSAAYFCASSANQGGAGELFFGEGSRLTVL.

V gene TRBV19 combines with J gene TRBJ1-1; D may be TRBD1 (5 bases). Germline loops: CDR1 LNHDA, CDR2 SQIVND (reference sequence). Trimming shortened V by 7 bases and J by 1 base, and 10 bases separated the two germline ends. The CDR3 sequence is 13 residues long. As DNA, the CDR3 is TGTGCCAGTACCTTTACAGGGAACACTGAAGCTTTCTTT. This encodes CASTFTGNTEAFF.

This clone has a handful of counts. This chain connects TRBV6-5 to TRBJ2-7; D uncertain. The CDR3 sequence is 12 residues long. Germline-derived CDR1 and CDR2 are MNHEY and SVGAGI. V was shortened by 6 bases and J by 3 bases, with 9 bases between the two germline ends. The CDR3 DNA reads as TGTGCCAGCAGACCTCCGGGCTACGAGCAGTACTTC. It yields the protein CASRPPGYEQYF.

This clone has just a few counts. This chain uses TRBV18 with TRBJ1-5, with 7 bases lining up with TRBD1. Germline trimming cut 4 bases from V and 0 bases from J; bases unmatched to any gene: 6. CDR3 length: 16 residues. Germline V gives CDR1 KGHSH, CDR2 LQKENI. In DNA form, the CDR3 reads TGTGCCAGCTCACTCACCGGGACAGTTAGCAATCAGCCCCAGCATTTT. This encodes CASSLTGTVSNQPQHF.

This chain uses TRBV15 with TRBJ2-1, with D possibly being TRBD1 (6 bases). V was cut by 9 bases and J by 5 bases, with 11 bases left in between. The CDR3 runs to 12 residues. Germline V gives CDR1 LNHNV, CDR2 YYDKDF (reference sequence). The CDR3, as DNA: TGTGCCACTCAGGACAGAAACAATGAGCAGTTCTTC. Translated, it gives CATQDRNNEQFF.

The J gene is TRBJ2-3, the V gene TRBV27; TRBD1 matches at 8 bases. V was pared by 5 bases and J by 2 bases, with 12 bases of the junction left unmatched. Germline CDR1 is MNHEY and CDR2 is SMNVEV (reference sequence). CDR3 length: 17 amino acids. The CDR3 loop is CASSPILRQGPTDTQYF. The CDR3 DNA is TGTGCCAGCAGTCCGATCCTTCGACAGGGGCCCACAGATACGCAGTATTTT.

This clone was seen only once. The genes are TRBV6-1 and TRBJ2-5, with 9 bases lining up with TRBD1. The DNA end is more similar to TRBJ2-7, so the J call may be wrong. Looked up from germline, CDR1 is MNHNS and CDR2 is SASEGT. CDR3 length: 15 residues. The CDR3 region is CASSEIPGQGYEQYF. The CDR3 DNA is TGTGCCAGCAGTGAGATTCCGGGACAGGGCTACGAGCAGTACTTC.

A few counts support this clone. The rearrangement uses TRBV9 and TRBJ2-2; no definite D call. Germline V gene data show CDR1 as SGDLS and CDR2 as YYNGEE. V lost 8 bases and J lost 6, with 17 bases in between. The CDR3 consists of 14 residues. The chain's CDR3 is CASTRQSLAGELFF. In DNA, the CDR3 is TGTGCCAGTACGAGGCAGTCTCTTGCCGGGGAGCTGTTTTTT. Together with reference TRBV9 and TRBJ2-2, the CDR3 gives the full variable domain: DSGVTQTPKHLITATGQRVTLRCSPRSGDLSVYWYQQSLDQGLQFLIQYYNGEERAKGNILERFSAQQFPDLHSELNLSSLELGDSALYFCASTRQSLAGELFFGEGSRLTVL.

The sample holds a few counts of this clone. This chain links TRBV2 with TRBJ2-1; 10 bases map to TRBD2. CDR3 length: 15 residues. V was clipped by 6 bases and J by 5 bases; unmatched bases: 7. From germline, CDR1 is SNHLY and CDR2 FYNNEI. This chain's CDR3 is CASRGGTSGNNEQFF. The CDR3 DNA reads TGTGCCAGCAGGGGGGGCACTAGCGGGAACAATGAGCAGTTCTTC.

CDR3 DNA sequence: TGTGCCAGCAGCTTTTTTTCGGGGGACCCCGGGGAGCTGTTTTTT. This gives the protein CASSFFSGDPGELFF. The chain is built from TRBV11-3 and TRBJ2-2; a possible D gene is TRBD2 (6 bases). CDR3 size: 15 residues. The V end was cut by 3 bases, the J end by 6 bases, with 14 bases between. Germline lookup yields CDR1 SGHNT and CDR2 YENEEA. Filled out from reference TRBV11-3 and TRBJ2-2, the complete variable domain reads EAGVVQSPRYKIIEKKQPVAFWCNPISGHNTLYWYLQNLGQGPELLIRYENEEAVDDSQLPKDRFSAERLKGVDSTLKIQPAELGDSAVYLCASSFFSGDPGELFFGEGSRLTVL.

The V call is TRBV11-2, the J call TRBJ1-1; 8 nucleotides agree with TRBD1. With 5 bases clipped from V and 6 bases from J, the junction kept 11 bases outside the gene matches. This CDR3 contains 15 residues. Germline CDR1 is SGHAT and CDR2 is FQNNGV. The CDR3 here is CASSPDRGGFAEAFF. CDR3 DNA sequence: TGTGCCAGCAGCCCAGACAGGGGAGGCTTCGCTGAAGCTTTCTTT.

The CDR3 loop reads CASSVLTSVEQYF. CDR3 DNA: TGTGCCAGCAGCGTCCTCACTAGCGTTGAGCAGTATTTT. The chain couples TRBV9 to TRBJ2-3; 7 bases align to TRBD2. This CDR3 comprises 13 residues. Trimming removed 2 bases from V and 11 bases from J; junction bases left unmatched: 8. The germline gives CDR1 SGDLS, CDR2 YYNGEE.

V usage is TRBV9 and J usage is TRBJ1-1, with D maybe TRBD1 (6 bases). Trimming removed 1 base from V and 4 bases from J, with 14 bases in between. CDR3 size: 15 residues. Germline values: CDR1 SGDLS, CDR2 YYNGEE. The CDR3 is CASSVSYREGTEAFF. The CDR3 DNA reads as TGTGCCAGCAGCGTATCGTACAGGGAGGGCACTGAAGCTTTCTTT.

The chain is built from TRBV6-1 and TRBJ2-7; TRBD2 matches at 8 bases. J was trimmed by 4 bases and V by 3 bases; bases with no gene match: 17. This CDR3 contains 18 residues. Germline V lookup: CDR1 MNHNS, CDR2 SASEGT. In nucleotides, the CDR3 is TGTGCCAGCAGTGACCCCGGGACTAGAGGGTTTAGGGGATACGAGCAGTACTTC. Its translation is CASSDPGTRGFRGYEQYF.

This clone was seen only a few times. The rearrangement uses TRBV28 and TRBJ2-1; no clear D gene. The CDR3 runs to 16 residues. The ends were cut back, 3 bases at V and 6 bases at J, with 18 bases in the middle. Germline CDR1 MDHEN, CDR2 SYDVKM. CDR3 DNA: TGTGCCAGCAGTTTTCCCCCGCGACTGCCTACCAATGAGCAGTTCTTC. As protein: CASSFPPRLPTNEQFF.

CDR3 protein: CASSHTGTSGTTYNEQFF. The CDR3 DNA reads TGTGCCAGCAGCCATACCGGGACTAGCGGGACAACCTACAATGAGCAGTTCTTC. This chain links TRBV4-2 with TRBJ2-1, with 13 bases matching TRBD2. Per germline, CDR1 LGHNA and CDR2 YNFKEQ. Trimming removed 3 bases from V and 2 bases from J; junction bases left unmatched: 7. The CDR3 runs to 18 residues.

The chain uses TRBV7-9 and TRBJ1-6, with a weak D call TRBD1 (6 bases). Trimming removed 5 bases from V and 10 bases from J, with 15 bases in between. The CDR3 spans 14 residues. Germline V CDR1 and CDR2: SEHNR, FQNEAQ (reference sequence). The CDR3 region has the DNA TGTGCCAGCAGCCGCGGGGGGCTGGGATCACCCCTCCACTTT. Its protein product is CASSRGGLGSPLHF.

This clone occurred a few times. V and J are TRBV28 and TRBJ1-1; 7 nucleotides match TRBD1. The length of the CDR3 is 15 residues. Germline values: CDR1 MDHEN, CDR2 SYDVKM. Germline trimming cut 2 bases from V and 4 bases from J; bases unmatched to any gene: 7. The CDR3 sequence is CASSLDRAGATEAFF. In DNA form, the CDR3 reads TGTGCCAGCAGTTTAGACAGGGCAGGCGCCACTGAAGCTTTCTTT.